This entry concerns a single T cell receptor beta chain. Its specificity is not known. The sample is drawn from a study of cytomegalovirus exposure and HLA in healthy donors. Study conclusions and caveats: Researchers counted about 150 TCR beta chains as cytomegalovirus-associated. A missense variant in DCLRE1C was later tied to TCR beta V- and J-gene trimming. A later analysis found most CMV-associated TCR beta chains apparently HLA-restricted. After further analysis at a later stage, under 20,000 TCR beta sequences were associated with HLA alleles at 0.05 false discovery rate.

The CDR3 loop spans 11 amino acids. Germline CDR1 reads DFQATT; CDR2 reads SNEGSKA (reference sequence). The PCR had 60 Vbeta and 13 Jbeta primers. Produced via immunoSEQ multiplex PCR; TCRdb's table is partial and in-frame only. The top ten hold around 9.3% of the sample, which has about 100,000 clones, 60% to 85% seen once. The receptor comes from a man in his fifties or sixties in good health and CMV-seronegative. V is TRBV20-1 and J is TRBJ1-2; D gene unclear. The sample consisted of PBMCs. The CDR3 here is CSAAANYGYTF. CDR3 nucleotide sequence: TGCAGCGCTGCAGCTAACTATGGCTACACCTTC.